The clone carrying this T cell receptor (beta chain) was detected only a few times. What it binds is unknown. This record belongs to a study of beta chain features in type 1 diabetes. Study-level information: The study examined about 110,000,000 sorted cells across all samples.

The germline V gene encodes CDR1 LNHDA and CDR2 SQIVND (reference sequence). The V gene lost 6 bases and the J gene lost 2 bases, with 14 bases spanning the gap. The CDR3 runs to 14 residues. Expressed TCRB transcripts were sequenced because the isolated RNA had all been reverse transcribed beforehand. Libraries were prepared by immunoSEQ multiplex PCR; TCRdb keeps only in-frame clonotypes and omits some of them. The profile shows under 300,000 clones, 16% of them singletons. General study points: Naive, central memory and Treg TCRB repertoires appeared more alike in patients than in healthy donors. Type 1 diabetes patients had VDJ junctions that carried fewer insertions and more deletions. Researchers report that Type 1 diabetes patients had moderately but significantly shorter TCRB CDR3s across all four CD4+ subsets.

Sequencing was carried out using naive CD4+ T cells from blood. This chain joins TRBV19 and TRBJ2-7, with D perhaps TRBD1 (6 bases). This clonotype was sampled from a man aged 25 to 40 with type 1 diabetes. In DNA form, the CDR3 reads TGTGCCAGTAGAGAACAGGGTCCACCCTACGAGCAGTACTTC. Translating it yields CASREQGPPYEQYF.